The rows below give T cell receptor beta chains drawn from one sample of a study of T cell repertoires in cytomegalovirus infection. TCRdb processed the reads anew with MiXCR; each CDR3 protein has one entry. The sample lists 200,000 to 250,000 distinct CDR3 sequences; around 6.6% were seen once. Sequencing was performed on PBMCs. The source is a human donor in good health (CMV status not recorded). Some clones in this sample may be carry-over from other donors' samples. CDR3s include the opening cysteine and the closing phenylalanine or tryptophan.

v_gene | CDR3aa
TRBV5-1 | CASSSLRQGTNTEAFF
TRBV5-5 | CASSPTDRGRRGYTF
TRBV28 | CASSTQGARAFF
TRBV10-3 | CAIRKEVGDTQYF
TRBV7-8 | CASSYVPDTEAFF
TRBV29-1 | CSSRGAGETQHF
TRBV20-1 | CSARDQVGGAYNEQFF
TRBV7-2 | CASTPRRTVNTEAFF
TRBV7-9 | CASMRGTLYGYTF
TRBV7-9 | CASSIFAGGEKLFF
TRBV12-3/TRBV12-4 | CASSRLAFNSYEQYF
TRBV29-1 | CSAATSGGANAEQFF
TRBV7-2 | CASSWTSGGAGELFF
TRBV7-8 | CASSAVQGEQFF
TRBV5-6 | CASSFSGQPQETQYF
TRBV7-2 | CASSLRGPDNEQFF
TRBV5-5 | CASIAPERGADTQYF
TRBV20-1 | CSTSRGIGGNQPQHF
TRBV2 | CASSRLNTEAFF
TRBV20-1 | CSARGDPWQYF
TRBV2 | CASTGQRRTGELFF
TRBV19 | CASSAGRNYNEQFF
TRBV20-1 | CSARDMSRGGDGYTF
TRBV25-1 | CASSESANTGELFF
TRBV7-3 | CASSPQGGRYQETQYF
TRBV29-1 | CSVQGSGELFF
TRBV7-2 | CASSLAGGKETQYF
TRBV28 | CASRQGLVNTEAFF
TRBV6-2/TRBV6-3 | CASSPPRAGSSYEQYF
TRBV5-1 | CASRQNAGAEAFF
TRBV7-2 | CASSALGGGVQPQHF
TRBV29-1 | CSVGRGTNEKLFF
TRBV5-1 | CASSSDPLSAEQYF
TRBV29-1 | CSALVTTQYF
TRBV20-1 | CSGQRGTREETQYF
TRBV7-9 | CASSLETQNTEAFF
TRBV7-6 | CASGLSTGLNPEAFF
TRBV6-1 | CASRQGLYTEAFF
TRBV4-2 | CASSQTGGDIQYF
TRBV28 | CASSSPGADGNTIYF
TRBV20-1 | CSARVAGGGNTQYF
TRBV6-5 | CASSLGILHTEAFF
TRBV2 | CASSSFRLAGVTDTQYF
TRBV6-2/TRBV6-3 | CASSYRRDRGNQPQHF
TRBV20-1 | CSASLPGNQPQHF
TRBV7-2 | CASSPSFGRTYSNQPQHF
TRBV27 | CASSYPHGGRYNQPQHF
TRBV5-1 | CASSLEAGVKFF
TRBV2 | CASSALTGFSGNTIYF
TRBV7-2 | CASSPGPALIAFF
TRBV7-2 | CASSGRTGPTYYNEQFF
TRBV11-2 | CASSLGGYVGIQYF
TRBV28 | CAVGDSPRETQYF
TRBV30 | CAWTGQEDYGYTF
TRBV28 | CASSLSPNEQYF